This TCR beta chain was recovered during a study of lymphopenia after photon versus proton radiotherapy. Measured with immunoSEQ multiplex PCR; TCRdb has only the in-frame clones, and not every one. The sample lists roughly 30,000 clones, around 90% occurring once. Germline V lookup: CDR1 MNHEY, CDR2 SVGAGI. The V end lost 6 bases, the J end lost 1 base, and 10 bases lay between the germline ends. This CDR3 comprises 13 residues. Remarks on this clone: The same CDR3 also results from other DNA sequences found in this sample.

This specimen consisted of peripheral blood, obtained from a patient treated with proton-based radiotherapy. J is TRBJ2-7 and V is TRBV6-5, with unresolved D. The origin of this receptor is a woman in her sixties with cholangiocarcinoma. Some clones in this sample may be carry-over from other donors' samples. The CDR3 sequence is CASRGSNSYEQYF. Written as DNA, the CDR3 is TGTGCCAGCAGAGGTTCCAATTCCTACGAGCAGTACTTC.